The sequence of this T cell receptor beta chain was determined in a study of T-cell memory formation after mild COVID-19. This clonotype was picked up many times. Its antigen is currently unknown. Each CDR3 protein gets one entry after TCRdb re-called the 5' RACE reads with MiXCR. The sample lists 300,000 to 400,000 distinct CDR3 sequences, 25% to 30% occurring once. Study-level results: Proof of SARS-CoV-2 specificity was absent for the second-wave clones that crested on day 37. Pre-infection memory carried some responding clones, suggesting that cross-reactive memory joined.

This receptor was obtained from an adult woman who had mild COVID-19 (a few samples of this study predate the infection). Cell type and time point are not known. What was sequenced was PBMCs or a T cell subset sorted from them (not recorded which).

CDR3 DNA: TGTGCCACCAGCAGAGAGGGTATGGGCTCTGGGGCCAACGTCCTGACTTTC. Translating gives CATSREGMGSGANVLTF. The chain is built from TRBV15 and TRBJ2-6; no clear D gene. Germline loops: CDR1 LNHNV, CDR2 YYDKDF (reference sequence). V was clipped by 0 bases and J by 0 bases, with 9 bases between them. There are 17 residues in the CDR3.